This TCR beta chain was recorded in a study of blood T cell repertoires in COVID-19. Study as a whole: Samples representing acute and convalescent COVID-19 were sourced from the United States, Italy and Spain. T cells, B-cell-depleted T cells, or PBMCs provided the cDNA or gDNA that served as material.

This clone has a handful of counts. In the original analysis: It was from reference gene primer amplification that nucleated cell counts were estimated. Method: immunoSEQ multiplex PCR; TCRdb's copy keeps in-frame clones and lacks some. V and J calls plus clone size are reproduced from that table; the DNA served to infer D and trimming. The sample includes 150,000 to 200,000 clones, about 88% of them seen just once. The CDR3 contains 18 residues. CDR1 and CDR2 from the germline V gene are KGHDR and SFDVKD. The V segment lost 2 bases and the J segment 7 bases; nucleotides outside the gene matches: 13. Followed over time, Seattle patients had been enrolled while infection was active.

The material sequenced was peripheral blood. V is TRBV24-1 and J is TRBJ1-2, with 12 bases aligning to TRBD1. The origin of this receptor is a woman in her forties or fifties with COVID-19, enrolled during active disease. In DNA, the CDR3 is TGTGCCACCAGTGATTCGGGGACAGGGGGCGCTGGGCGCGGTGGCTACACCTTC. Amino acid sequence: CATSDSGTGGAGRGGYTF.